This entry lists 18 T cell receptor beta chains sequenced from one sample in a study of shared clonotypes between healthy human individuals. The protocol was immunoSEQ multiplex PCR, while the TCRdb copy is restricted to in-frame clones and leaves out a portion. The sample contains roughly 1,500,000 clones, 98% to 99% of which appear only once. The sample was naive CD4+ T cells sorted from blood. Subset given: CD45RA+ positively selected. These receptors originate from a man younger than 40 in good health.

This sequence joins TRBV9 and TRBJ1-4, with D maybe TRBD1 (6 bases). The CDR3 sequence is 15 residues long. V lost 1 base and J 4 bases, leaving 11 bases between the germline ends. The germline V gene encodes CDR1 SGDLS and CDR2 YYNGEE. CDR3 amino acids: CASSVRGGSNEKLFF. Here the CDR3 DNA reads TGTGCCAGCAGCGTACGTGGGGGCAGTAATGAAAAACTGTTTTTT.

The V call is TRBV5-1, the J call TRBJ2-7, with D perhaps TRBD2 (6 bases). CDR1 is SGHRS and CDR2 is YFSETQ in the germline V gene. This CDR3 spans 15 amino acids. V was clipped by 2 bases and J by 0 bases, with 12 bases between them. CDR3 sequence (DNA): TGCGCCAGCAGCTTACTAGCCACCATCTCCTACGAGCAGTACTTC. Its protein is CASSLLATISYEQYF.

The V gene is TRBV7-2, the J gene TRBJ2-2; D is uncertain. CDR3 length: 15 amino acids. Deletions cut 5 bases from V and 0 bases from J, with 10 bases between. The germline V gene encodes CDR1 SGHTA and CDR2 FQGNSA. CDR3 DNA: TGTGCCAGCAGCAAAGGACCGTCGAACACCGGGGAGCTGTTTTTT. It codes for CASSKGPSNTGELFF.

This chain links TRBV28 with TRBJ1-4, with D possibly matching TRBD1 (6 bases). V shed 6 bases and J shed 0 bases, with 8 bases lying between them. The CDR3 covers 14 residues. Germline CDR1 reads MDHEN; CDR2 reads SYDVKM. The CDR3 loop is CASSRQATNEKLFF. The DNA of the CDR3 is TGTGCCAGCAGCCGACAGGCAACTAATGAAAAACTGTTTTTT.

The rearrangement links TRBV6-5 to TRBJ2-7, with a tentative D call TRBD2 (5 bases). This CDR3 is built from 14 residues. CDR1 and CDR2 from the germline V gene are MNHEY and SVGAGI. Trimming took 7 bases from V and 3 from J, leaving 16 bases between them. This CDR3 reads CASTISLASYEQYF. The CDR3 coding sequence is TGTGCCAGCACCATATCATTAGCGAGCTACGAGCAGTACTTC.

This clone showed up just once. This CDR3 reads CASSSTGTSRRGQETQYF. In nucleotides, the CDR3 is TGTGCCAGCAGCTCGACAGGGACATCTCGGAGGGGCCAAGAGACCCAGTACTTC. The chain is built from TRBV5-4 and TRBJ2-5; D is perhaps TRBD1 (7 bases). CDR1 SGHNT and CDR2 YYREEE come from the germline V gene (reference sequence). The CDR3 consists of 18 residues. Trimming cost V 3 bases and J 1 base, with 22 bases left between them.

This clone was detected once. CDR3 bases: TGTGCCAGTAGTAGTAGGGGAAACATTCAGTACTTC. It yields the protein CASSSRGNIQYF. This chain connects TRBV19 to TRBJ2-4; possibly TRBD1 for D (5 bases). Germline CDR1 and CDR2: LNHDA and SQIVND (reference sequence). V shed 4 bases and J shed 6 bases, with 7 bases lying between them. This CDR3 has 12 residues.

Regarding this clone: The same CDR3 is also encoded by other DNA sequences in this sample. V gene TRBV7-8 combines with J gene TRBJ2-7, with D possibly TRBD2 on 5 matching bases. The CDR3 extends over 13 amino acids. V lost 5 bases and J 1 base, leaving 9 bases between the germline ends. Germline V gene lookup returns CDR1 SGHVS and CDR2 FQNEAQ. As DNA, the CDR3 is TGTGCCAGCAGCCGAGGACTTTCCTACGAGCAGTACTTC. As protein: CASSRGLSYEQYF.

Only one count was recorded for this clone. The chain has TRBV2 and TRBJ2-7; 13 nucleotides align to TRBD2. The trim removed 6 bases at V and 7 bases at J, leaving 6 bases unmatched. Germline V gene sequence: CDR1 SNHLY, CDR2 FYNNEI. The CDR3 runs 14 residues. CDR3 DNA sequence: TGTGCCAGCAGCAGACTAGCGGGAGGCGGTGAGCAGTACTTC. It is translated as CASSRLAGGGEQYF.

This clone was recorded once. The genes are TRBV29-1 and TRBJ2-7; 14 bases map to TRBD2. Germline V CDR1 and CDR2: SQVTM, ANQGSEA. V lost 4 bases to trimming and J lost 2 bases; unmatched junction nucleotides: 7. There are 16 residues in the CDR3. The CDR3 nucleotides are TGCAGCGTTGCCTCCGGGACTAGCGGGAGCGCCTACGAGCAGTACTTC. Encoded protein: CSVASGTSGSAYEQYF.

The rearrangement links TRBV5-4 to TRBJ1-1; D not resolved. This CDR3 has 17 residues. The V gene's germline CDR1 is SGHNT and CDR2 YYREEE (reference sequence). The germline V and J ends were trimmed by 3 bases and 2 bases, with 20 bases remaining between them. The CDR3 loop reads CASSSKWDAQVNTEAFF. CDR3 coding DNA: TGTGCCAGCAGCTCAAAGTGGGATGCTCAGGTAAACACTGAAGCTTTCTTT.

V and J are TRBV19 and TRBJ1-5, with D perhaps matching TRBD1 (5 bases). V lost 7 bases and J 3 bases, leaving 16 bases between the germline ends. Germline lookup yields CDR1 LNHDA and CDR2 SQIVND (reference sequence). The CDR3 totals 15 residues. Written as DNA, the CDR3 is TGTGCCAGTAACGGGGGGGACTGGAACAATCAGCCCCAGCATTTT. Translating gives CASNGGDWNNQPQHF.

The chain joins TRBV10-1 to TRBJ2-3; D gene uncertain. Germline V lookup: CDR1 WNHNN, CDR2 SYGVQD (reference sequence). The ends were cut back, 2 bases at V and 2 bases at J, with 5 bases in the middle. The CDR3 spans 13 residues. The CDR3 region has the DNA TGCGCCAGCAGTGAGCGGCTCACAGATACGCAGTATTTT. Its protein is CASSERLTDTQYF.

The rearrangement uses TRBV7-2 and TRBJ2-2; D not certain. CDR1 is SGHTA and CDR2 is FQGNSA in the germline V gene. Trimming took 3 bases from V and 4 from J, leaving 9 bases between them. CDR3 length equals 14 residues. CDR3: CASSFLALTGELFF. The CDR3 nucleotides are TGTGCCAGCAGCTTTCTCGCGCTCACCGGGGAGCTGTTTTTT.

The gene calls are TRBV6-5 and TRBJ2-7, with no clear D. Germline loops: CDR1 MNHEY, CDR2 SVGAGI. Trimming left V 6 bases short and J 6 bases short, with 21 bases between. This CDR3 spans 15 amino acids. The CDR3 reads CASSPTRPLPSEQYF. The CDR3 nucleotides read TGTGCCAGCAGCCCAACCAGACCTCTCCCTTCCGAGCAGTACTTC.

This clone was detected only once. Other DNA sequences within the sample encode an identical CDR3. V and J are TRBV19 and TRBJ2-5, with D tentatively TRBD2 (5 bases). V gave up 8 bases and J gave up 5 bases, with 9 bases separating them. CDR3 length: 11 residues. In germline, CDR1 is LNHDA, CDR2 SQIVND (reference sequence). The CDR3, as DNA: TGTGCCAGTTCTGGCGGGGAGACCCAGTACTTC. This codes for CASSGGETQYF.

This clone was counted a single time. This chain uses TRBV25-1 with TRBJ2-1; 7 positions match TRBD2. Germline CDR1 MGHDK, CDR2 SYGVNS. The CDR3 is 16 residues long. Germline trimming cut 1 base from V and 7 bases from J; bases unmatched to any gene: 10. CDR3 sequence reads: CASSEFVGGPGNEQFF. CDR3 nucleotides: TGTGCCAGCAGTGAATTTGTGGGAGGGCCGGGGAATGAGCAGTTCTTC. Together with reference TRBV25-1 and TRBJ2-1, the CDR3 gives the full variable domain: EADIYQTPRYLVIGTGKKITLECSQTMGHDKMYWYQQDPGMELHLIHYSYGVNSTEKGDLSSESTVSRIRTEHFPLTLESARPSHTSQYLCASSEFVGGPGNEQFFGPGTRLTVL.

This chain connects TRBV19 to TRBJ1-2, with D unclear. CDR3 length equals 13 residues. Looked up from germline, CDR1 is LNHDA and CDR2 is SQIVND (reference sequence). V was pared by 0 bases and J by 5 bases, with 7 bases between. The CDR3 region has the DNA TGTGCCAGTAGTATAGACCGCGGGTATGGCTACACCTTC. This gives the protein CASSIDRGYGYTF. The whole variable domain, filled in from reference TRBV19 and TRBJ1-2, reads DGGITQSPKYLFRKEGQNVTLSCEQNLNHDAMYWYRQDPGQGLRLIYYSQIVNDFQKGDIAEGYSVSREKKESFPLTVTSAQKNPTAFYLCASSIDRGYGYTFGSGTRLTVV.